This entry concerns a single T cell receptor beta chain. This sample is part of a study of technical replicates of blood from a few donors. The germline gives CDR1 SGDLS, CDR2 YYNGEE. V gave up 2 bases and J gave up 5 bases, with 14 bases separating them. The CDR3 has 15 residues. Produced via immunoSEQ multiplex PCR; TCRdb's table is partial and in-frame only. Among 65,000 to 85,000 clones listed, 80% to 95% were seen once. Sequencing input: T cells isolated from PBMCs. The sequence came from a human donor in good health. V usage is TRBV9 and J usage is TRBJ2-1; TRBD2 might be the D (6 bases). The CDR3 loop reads CASSVAGTGDNEQFF. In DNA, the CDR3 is TGTGCCAGCAGCGTCGCCGGGACGGGAGACAATGAGCAGTTCTTC.